A single sample gave rise to the 21 T cell receptor beta chains below, sequenced in a study of regulatory T cells in long-lasting Graves disease. Time point meaning: newly diagnosed GD, antithyroid drugs for less than 3 months. PBMC-extracted RNA yielded the TCR library. With iRepertoire HTBI primers and Arm-PCR of CDR3 regions, TCR beta libraries were built. TCRdb independently ran MiXCR on the multiplex PCR reads; one entry per CDR3 protein. The sample has 450,000 to 650,000 distinct CDR3 sequences, around 15% seen once. This sample was also put to use in a study of T cells in Graves' hyperthyroidism and ophthalmopathy.

This material consisted of peripheral blood mononuclear cells (PBMCs), taken at new diagnosis, from a patient treated with antithyroid drugs. These TCRs come from a woman aged 35-65 years with Graves disease.

The CDR3 bases are TGTGCCAGCAGCCCTCTTGCCGGGGGACGTGGCTACACCTTC. Its protein product is CASSPLAGGRGYTF. The chain couples TRBV12-3 or TRBV12-4 to TRBJ1-2, with a tentative D call TRBD1 (5 bases). V was cut by 6 bases and J by 7 bases, with 18 bases left in between. The CDR3 is 14 residues long.

The sample holds many counts of this clonotype. The chain has TRBV6-5 and TRBJ2-7; 8 bases match TRBD1. Unmatched junction bases numbered 9, after V lost 4 bases and J lost 1 base. Germline V gene lookup returns CDR1 MNHEY and CDR2 SVGAGI. The CDR3 loop spans 16 amino acids. The CDR3 spells CASSSSGQGSSYEQYF. CDR3 coding DNA: TGTGCCAGCAGTTCCTCCGGACAGGGATCATCCTACGAGCAGTACTTC.

V and J are TRBV6-1 and TRBJ2-1; possibly TRBD2 for D (6 bases). Germline loops: CDR1 MNHNS, CDR2 SASEGT. V was trimmed by 1 base and J by 3 bases, leaving 13 bases between them. The CDR3 contains 16 residues. The CDR3 coding sequence is TGTGCCAGCAGTGAAGGGGGGGTCAGCGACTACAATGAGCAGTTCTTC. Protein product: CASSEGGVSDYNEQFF.

This clonotype was seen many times. The rearrangement joins TRBV6-2 or TRBV6-3 to TRBJ1-6; D is possibly TRBD1 (6 bases). Germline CDR1 reads MNHEY; CDR2 reads SVGEGT. V was shortened by 5 bases and J by 6 bases, with 17 bases between the two germline ends. The length of the CDR3 is 16 residues. The CDR3 protein is CASSAARTAINSPLHF. The CDR3 nucleotides are TGTGCCAGCAGTGCAGCCCGGACAGCCATTAATTCACCCCTCCACTTT.

Many counts were recorded for this clonotype. The genes are TRBV2 and TRBJ2-1; D possibly corresponds to TRBD1 (7 bases). Germline V CDR1 and CDR2: SNHLY, FYNNEI. V lost 6 bases to trimming and J lost 5 bases, with 14 bases between them. There are 14 residues in the CDR3. The CDR3 coding sequence is TGTGCCAGCAGCAAGGGGGGACAGCACAATGAGCAGTTCTTC. Its protein is CASSKGGQHNEQFF.

Ten or more counts support this clonotype. The rearrangement uses TRBV5-4 and TRBJ2-5; D remains unclear. CDR1 SGHNT and CDR2 YYREEE come from the germline V gene (reference sequence). V was pared by 4 bases and J by 1 base, with 5 bases between. The CDR3 is made up of 12 amino acids. For the CDR3, the DNA is TGTGCCAGCAGCGCGCCCCAAGAGACCCAGTACTTC. Residues: CASSAPQETQYF.

This clonotype was seen at least ten times. Here the CDR3 DNA reads TGTGCCAGCAGCCTCGCTCGAGCGGACAAGCAGTACTTC. This codes for CASSLARADKQYF. The V call is TRBV3-1, the J call TRBJ2-7; D may be TRBD1 or TRBD2 (5 bases each). The germline gives CDR1 LGHDT, CDR2 YNNKEL (reference sequence). The CDR3 contains 13 residues. Trimming took off 4 bases at V and 8 bases at J, with 15 bases between the two ends.

This clonotype has only a few counts. The gene calls are TRBV11-2 and TRBJ2-2, with D possibly being TRBD1 (6 bases). This CDR3 region has 16 residues. The germline CDR1 and CDR2 sequences are SGHAT and FQNNGV. V lost 5 bases and J 5 bases, leaving 18 bases between the germline ends. The CDR3 DNA reads as TGTGCCAGCAGCACTCCCCGGACAGTCAGAACCGGGGAGCTGTTTTTT. This gives the protein CASSTPRTVRTGELFF.

This clonotype was observed a few times. The rearrangement links TRBV14 to TRBJ2-7; D is undetermined. The CDR3 extends over 12 amino acids. Germline V gene data show CDR1 as SGHDN and CDR2 as FVKESK. V lost 1 base and J lost 3, with 4 bases in between. The CDR3 coding sequence is TGTGCCAGCAGCCAAGCCCACTACGAGCAGTACTTC. Encoded protein: CASSQAHYEQYF.

This clonotype came up many times. The chain links TRBV20-1 to TRBJ1-5; 9 bases agree with TRBD1. This CDR3 has 14 amino acids. The junction had 7 bases not matched to a gene; V was cut back by 7 bases and J by 3 bases. Germline V lookup: CDR1 DFQATT, CDR2 SNEGSKA (reference sequence). DNA of the CDR3: TGCAGTGTAGGGACAGGGTCCCCCAATCAGCCCCAGCATTTT. Its protein product is CSVGTGSPNQPQHF.

Ten or more counts support this clonotype. The chain links TRBV3-1 to TRBJ2-1; a weak D match, TRBD1 (6 bases). The CDR3 sequence is 16 residues long. V was pared by 4 bases and J by 0 bases, with 13 bases between. Looked up from germline, CDR1 is LGHDT and CDR2 is YNNKEL (reference sequence). The CDR3 loop reads CASSLHRVSSYNEQFF. The CDR3 region has the DNA TGTGCCAGCAGCCTTCACAGGGTAAGCTCCTACAATGAGCAGTTCTTC.

On this clonotype: This clone may be a read error of a much larger clone one base away. The chain couples TRBV7-6 to TRBJ2-7, with TRBD2 matching 12 bases. CDR1 and CDR2 from the germline V gene are SGHVS and FNYEAQ. The CDR3 contains 16 residues. The CDR3 loop reads CSSSPRLAGGFYEQYF. CDR3 DNA sequence: TGTTCCAGCAGCCCACGGCTAGCGGGGGGGTTCTACGAGCAGTACTTC.

V and J are TRBV27 and TRBJ2-7; 10 bases fit TRBD2. After removal of 0 bases from V and 8 bases from J, the junction contained 4 bases not matched to a gene. CDR3 size: 14 residues. CDR1 MNHEY and CDR2 SMNVEV come from the germline V gene (reference sequence). CDR3 DNA: TGTGCCAGCAGTTTATCCAGCGGGGGGGTTAAGCAGTACTTC. The encoded protein is CASSLSSGGVKQYF.

The chain links TRBV7-9 to TRBJ2-5; 7 positions match TRBD1. The CDR3 extends over 16 amino acids. The V and J ends lost 5 bases and 2 bases, in that order; junction bases with no gene match: 11. Germline CDR1 is SEHNR and CDR2 is FQNEAQ (reference sequence). Written as DNA, the CDR3 is TGTGCCAGCAGCCCAACCAGACAGGGCGCGCAAGAGACCCAGTACTTC. Its translation: CASSPTRQGAQETQYF.

CDR3 protein: CASSRSGDDQPQHF. The CDR3, as DNA: TGCGCCAGCAGCCGGTCAGGGGATGATCAGCCCCAGCATTTT. The V and J genes are TRBV5-1 and TRBJ1-5, with TRBD1 as a possible D gene (6 bases). This CDR3 has 14 residues. The germline V gene has CDR1 SGHRS and CDR2 YFSETQ. Trimming cost V 4 bases and J 5 bases, with 13 bases left between them.

This clonotype was detected only a few times. The chain has TRBV10-3 and TRBJ2-5; 11 bases are a match to TRBD2. The junction had 11 bases not matched to a gene; V was cut back by 8 bases and J by 0 bases. CDR3 length equals 17 residues. The germline V gene encodes CDR1 ENHRY and CDR2 SYGVKD. The CDR3 is CAIGGQSSGGYQETQYF. The CDR3 coding sequence is TGTGCCATCGGGGGCCAATCTAGCGGGGGGTACCAAGAGACCCAGTACTTC.

In its sample, this clonotype was seen many times. The chain is built from TRBV10-3 and TRBJ1-1; 8 positions agree with TRBD1. From germline, CDR1 is ENHRY and CDR2 SYGVKD. The length of the CDR3 is 16 residues. The ends lost 5 bases at V and 1 base at J; junction bases unmatched: 9. In DNA, the CDR3 is TGTGCCATCAGTCAATCCAGGGGGCTTACGAACACTGAAGCTTTCTTT. Translating it yields CAISQSRGLTNTEAFF.

Concerning this clonotype: Germline and junction disagree at one end, which may indicate a read error. The V call is TRBV12-3 or TRBV12-4, the J call TRBJ2-6; D gene ambiguous. This CDR3 is 14 amino acids long. CDR3 sequence (DNA): TGTGCCAGCAGCCCGAGCTCTGGGGTCAACGTCCTGACTTTC. Translating gives CASSPSSGVNVLTF.

This sequence joins TRBV20-1 and TRBJ2-1; no firm D call. The CDR3 has 13 amino acids. Germline assignment: CDR1 DFQATT and CDR2 SNEGSKA (reference sequence). With 7 bases removed from V and 6 bases from J, the gap between germline ends came to 16 bases. CDR3 loop: CSVQDALSNEQFF. The CDR3 region has the DNA TGCAGTGTCCAGGATGCACTTTCCAATGAGCAGTTCTTC.

To note about this clonotype: Compared with germline, one end of the junction differs, possibly owing to a read error. The chain employs TRBV7-6 and TRBJ2-3; D gene unclear. This CDR3 region has 12 residues. Germline lookup yields CDR1 SGHVS and CDR2 FNYEAQ. CDR3 sequence: CTSSLAGDTQYF. Written as DNA, the CDR3 is TGTACCAGCAGCTTAGCTGGGGATACGCAGTATTTT.

In its sample, this clonotype was seen many times. The V and J genes are TRBV28 and TRBJ2-2; no clear D. The CDR3 runs to 13 residues. Germline V gene sequence: CDR1 MDHEN, CDR2 SYDVKM. The V end was cut by 2 bases, the J end by 6 bases, with 7 bases between. CDR3 sequence reads: CASSLGRSGELFF. The CDR3 DNA reads as TGTGCCAGCAGTTTAGGCCGTTCCGGGGAGCTGTTTTTT.